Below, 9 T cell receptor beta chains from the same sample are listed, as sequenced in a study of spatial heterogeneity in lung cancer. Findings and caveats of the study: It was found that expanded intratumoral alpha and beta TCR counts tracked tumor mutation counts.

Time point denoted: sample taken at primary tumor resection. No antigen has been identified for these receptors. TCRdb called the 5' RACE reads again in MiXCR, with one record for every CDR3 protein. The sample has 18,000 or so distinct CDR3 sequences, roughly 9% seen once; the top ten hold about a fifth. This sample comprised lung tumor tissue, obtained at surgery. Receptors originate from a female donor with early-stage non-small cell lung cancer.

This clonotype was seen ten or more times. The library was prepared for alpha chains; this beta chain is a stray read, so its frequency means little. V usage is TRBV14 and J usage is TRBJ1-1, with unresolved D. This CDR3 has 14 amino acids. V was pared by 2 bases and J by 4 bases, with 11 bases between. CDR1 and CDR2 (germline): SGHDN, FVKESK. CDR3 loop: CASSQLPGSTEAFF. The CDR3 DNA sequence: TGTGCCAGCAGCCAATTGCCTGGAAGCACTGAAGCTTTCTTT.

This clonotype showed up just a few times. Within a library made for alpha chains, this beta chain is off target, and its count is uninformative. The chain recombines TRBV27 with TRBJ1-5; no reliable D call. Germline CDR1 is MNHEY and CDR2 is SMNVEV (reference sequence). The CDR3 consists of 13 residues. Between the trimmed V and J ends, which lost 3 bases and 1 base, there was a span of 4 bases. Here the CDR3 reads CASSFLSNQPQHF. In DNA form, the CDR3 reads TGTGCCAGCAGTTTCTTAAGCAATCAGCCCCAGCATTTT.

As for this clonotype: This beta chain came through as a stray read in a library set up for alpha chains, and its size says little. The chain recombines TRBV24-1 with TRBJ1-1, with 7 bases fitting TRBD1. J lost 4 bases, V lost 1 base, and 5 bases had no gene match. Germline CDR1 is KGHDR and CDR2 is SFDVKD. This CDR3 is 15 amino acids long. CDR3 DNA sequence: TGTGCCACCAGTGATTTCAACAGGGGTCCCACTGAAGCTTTCTTT. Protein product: CATSDFNRGPTEAFF.

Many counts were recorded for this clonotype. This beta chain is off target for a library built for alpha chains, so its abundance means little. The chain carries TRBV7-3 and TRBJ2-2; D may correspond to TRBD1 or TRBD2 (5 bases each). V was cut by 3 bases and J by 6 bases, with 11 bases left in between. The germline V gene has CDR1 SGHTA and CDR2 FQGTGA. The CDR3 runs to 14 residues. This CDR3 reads CASSFGASAGELFF. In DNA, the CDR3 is TGTGCCAGCAGCTTCGGGGCCTCGGCCGGGGAGCTGTTTTTT.

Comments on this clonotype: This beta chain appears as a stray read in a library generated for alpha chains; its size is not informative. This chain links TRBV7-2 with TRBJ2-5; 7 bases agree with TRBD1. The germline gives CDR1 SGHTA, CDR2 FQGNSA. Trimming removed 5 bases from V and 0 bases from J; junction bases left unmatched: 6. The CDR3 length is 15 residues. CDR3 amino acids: CASSRGGNHQETQYF. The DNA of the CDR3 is TGTGCCAGCAGCCGAGGGGGCAACCACCAAGAGACCCAGTACTTC.

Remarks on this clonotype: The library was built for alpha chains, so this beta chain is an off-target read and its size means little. CDR3 in DNA: TGTGCCAGCAGTTACTCGGCCGGGCTAGCGGGGGAGTACAATGAGCAGTTCTTC. Translated, it gives CASSYSAGLAGEYNEQFF. V gene TRBV6-2 or TRBV6-3 combines with J gene TRBJ2-1, with TRBD2 identical over 10 bases. Looked up from germline, CDR1 is MNHEY and CDR2 is SVGEGT. Trimming cost V 0 bases and J 4 bases; bases outside gene matches: 9. The CDR3 covers 18 residues.

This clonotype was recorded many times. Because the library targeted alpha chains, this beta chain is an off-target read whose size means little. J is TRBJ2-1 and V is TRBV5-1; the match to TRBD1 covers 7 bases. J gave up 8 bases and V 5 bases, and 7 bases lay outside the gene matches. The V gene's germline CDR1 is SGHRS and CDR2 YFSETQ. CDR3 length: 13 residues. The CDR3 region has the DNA TGCGCCAGCAGGGTAGAGGGGGCCGATGAGCAGTTCTTC. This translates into CASRVEGADEQFF.

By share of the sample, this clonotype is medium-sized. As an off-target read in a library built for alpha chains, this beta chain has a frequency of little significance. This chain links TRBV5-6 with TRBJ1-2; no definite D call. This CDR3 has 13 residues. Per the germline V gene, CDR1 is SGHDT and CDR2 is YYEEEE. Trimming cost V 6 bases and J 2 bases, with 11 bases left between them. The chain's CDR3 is CASNRGLNYGYTF. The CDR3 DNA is TGTGCCAGCAACCGCGGCCTGAACTATGGCTACACCTTC.

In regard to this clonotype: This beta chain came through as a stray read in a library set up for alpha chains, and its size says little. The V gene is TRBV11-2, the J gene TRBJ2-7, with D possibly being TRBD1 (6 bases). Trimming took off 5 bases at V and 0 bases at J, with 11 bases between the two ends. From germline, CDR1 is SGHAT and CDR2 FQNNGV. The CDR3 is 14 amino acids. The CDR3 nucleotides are TGTGCCAGCAGCATGGACAGTGCCTCCTACGAGCAGTACTTC. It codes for CASSMDSASYEQYF.